This is a list of T cell receptor beta chains from one sample in a study of CD8 T cells in ankylosing spondylitis. TCRdb fed the 5' RACE reads into MiXCR, producing one record per CDR3 protein. The table lists a few hundred thousand distinct CDR3 sequences, 6.5% to 10% of them singletons. The specimen was blood, either unsorted or a sorted T cell fraction (not recorded which). The source of these receptors is a male donor with ankylosing spondylitis. Both conserved end residues are part of each CDR3. The D gene is left open where the match is weak. Size tells how often a clone was seen (once, few, many) or the class of an expanded clone, and some rows leave it out.

CASSLLQPRTGELFF,TGTGCCAGCAGTTTGCTGCAACCGAGAACCGGGGAGCTGTTTTTT,NA,TRBJ2-2,TRBV28,15,many
CASSRQGVPYEQYF,TGTGCCAGCAGCAGACAGGGGGTCCCCTACGAGCAGTACTTC,TRBD1,TRBJ2-7,TRBV27,14,few
CASSLVLAYEQYF,TGTGCCAGCAGCTTAGTACTGGCCTACGAGCAGTACTTC,NA,TRBJ2-7,TRBV7-8,13,many
CASSRQGASGANVLTF,TGTGCCAGCAGCCGACAGGGGGCCTCTGGGGCCAACGTCCTGACTTTC,TRBD1,TRBJ2-6,TRBV12-3/TRBV12-4,16,few
CASSPTIHNEQFF,TGTGCCAGCAGTCCCACGATTCACAATGAGCAGTTCTTC,NA,TRBJ2-1,TRBV6-2/TRBV6-3,13,many
CASSLRAGSEQYF,TGCGCCAGCAGCTTGAGGGCAGGGTCGGAGCAGTACTTC,NA,TRBJ2-7,TRBV5-1,13,few
CASSRTGGGQPQHF,TGTGCCAGCAGCCGGACAGGGGGCGGTCAGCCCCAGCATTTT,TRBD1,TRBJ1-5,TRBV12-3/TRBV12-4,14,many
CASSFAPGHQTPYEQYF,TGTGCCAGCAGTTTCGCCCCGGGACACCAAACCCCCTACGAGCAGTACTTC,NA,TRBJ2-7,TRBV28,17,few
CASSLSRDHEGIAKNIQYF,TGTGCCAGCAGTTTATCCCGGGACCACGAAGGGATAGCCAAAAACATTCAGTACTTC,NA,TRBJ2-4,TRBV12-3/TRBV12-4,19,NA
CSVPGGGEEAFF,TGCAGCGTCCCAGGGGGCGGTGAGGAAGCTTTCTTT,TRBD1,TRBJ1-1,TRBV29-1,12,many
CASSLTVNQPQHF,TGTGCCAGCAGCTTAACTGTTAATCAGCCCCAGCATTTT,NA,TRBJ1-5,TRBV7-3,13,NA
CASSIIYGSRGPNNEQFF,TGTGCCAGTAGTATAATTTATGGGTCCAGGGGGCCTAACAATGAGCAGTTCTTC,TRBD1,TRBJ2-1,TRBV19,18,NA
CASSQGGQWVYGYTF,TGTGCCAGCAGCCAAGGGGGACAGTGGGTCTATGGCTACACCTTC,TRBD1,TRBJ1-2,TRBV4-2,15,NA
CASSLLYSGVNQPQHF,TGTGCCAGCAGCTTGCTCTACTCGGGGGTGAATCAGCCCCAGCATTTT,NA,TRBJ1-5,TRBV5-5,16,NA
CASSPRGGDSGLGKLFF,TGTGCCAGCTCACCAAGAGGAGGAGACAGCGGTCTTGGAAAACTGTTTTTT,NA,TRBJ1-4,TRBV18,17,NA
CASSLAGGASYEQYF,TGTGCCAGCAGCTTGGCGGGGGGCGCCTCCTACGAGCAGTACTTC,TRBD2,TRBJ2-7,TRBV7-7,15,NA
CAIQGLAGVEQFF,TGTGCCATCCAGGGGCTAGCGGGAGTTGAGCAGTTCTTC,TRBD2,TRBJ2-1,TRBV7-9,13,NA
CSVLPGTGYGYTF,TGCAGTGTCCTGCCGGGGACAGGCTATGGCTACACCTTC,TRBD1,TRBJ1-2,TRBV29-1,13,NA
CASSLGGRRSYEQYF,TGCGCCAGCAGCTTGGGCGGGAGAAGGTCCTACGAGCAGTACTTC,TRBD2,TRBJ2-7,TRBV5-1,15,many
CASTNDAEAFF,TGCGCCAGCACCAACGATGCTGAAGCTTTCTTT,NA,TRBJ1-1,TRBV5-1,11,many
CASSRLAERGEQFF,TGCGCCAGCAGTCGGCTAGCGGAGCGTGGTGAGCAGTTCTTC,TRBD2,TRBJ2-1,TRBV5-1,14,few
CASSPRGADNEQFF,TGTGCCAGCAGTCCCAGAGGCGCGGACAATGAGCAGTTCTTC,NA,TRBJ2-1,TRBV12-3/TRBV12-4,14,NA
CASSLTLANSPLHF,TGTGCCAGCAGCTTAACGTTGGCGAATTCACCCCTCCACTTT,NA,TRBJ1-6,TRBV7-3,14,few
CASSRLAGERSEQYF,TGTGCCAGCAGCCGACTAGCGGGAGAGAGGAGCGAGCAGTACTTC,TRBD2,TRBJ2-7,TRBV5-6,15,few
CASSLMDRDTGELFF,TGCGCCAGCAGCTTGATGGACAGAGACACCGGGGAGCTGTTTTTT,NA,TRBJ2-2,TRBV5-1,15,few
CASSVGTSGTNEQFF,TGTGCCAGCAGTGTCGGGACTAGCGGGACCAATGAGCAGTTCTTC,TRBD2,TRBJ2-1,TRBV12-3/TRBV12-4,15,many
CASSPRSDGSYEQYF,TGCGCCAGCAGCCCTCGAAGCGACGGCTCCTACGAGCAGTACTTC,NA,TRBJ2-7,TRBV5-1,15,few
CSARPGGGIAFF,TGCAGTGCTAGACCGGGCGGTGGGATTGCTTTCTTT,NA,TRBJ1-1,TRBV20-1,12,few
CASSGYSRPEQFF,TGTGCCAGCAGTGGGTACTCACGCCCCGAGCAGTTCTTC,NA,TRBJ2-1,TRBV2,13,few
CASSRTTGELFF,TGTGCCAGCAGCCGGACAACCGGGGAGCTGTTTTTT,NA,TRBJ2-2,TRBV7-3,12,NA
CASSLSQGTYEQYF,TGTGCCAGCAGTTTGTCCCAGGGTACCTACGAGCAGTACTTC,NA,TRBJ2-7,TRBV12-3/TRBV12-4,14,NA
CASGRGTAAGQYF,TGTGCCAGCGGCCGGGGGACAGCCGCAGGGCAGTATTTT,NA,TRBJ2-3,TRBV5-6,13,few
CASSFLYGQGITGELFF,TGTGCCAGCAGCTTCCTTTATGGACAGGGGATCACCGGGGAGCTGTTTTTT,TRBD1,TRBJ2-2,TRBV11-3,17,few
CASSGLDRGPQETQYF,TGTGCCAGCAGTGGGCTGGACAGGGGACCCCAAGAGACCCAGTACTTC,TRBD1,TRBJ2-5,TRBV12-3/TRBV12-4,16,many
CASSFTDWNTEAFF,TGTGCCAGCAGCTTCACGGACTGGAACACTGAAGCTTTCTTT,NA,TRBJ1-1,TRBV7-9,14,few
CSARDGLAVYNEQFF,TGCAGTGCTAGAGATGGTCTAGCGGTCTACAATGAGCAGTTCTTC,TRBD2,TRBJ2-1,TRBV20-1,15,many
CASSLGQGFNSPLHF,TGCGCCAGCAGCTTGGGACAGGGTTTTAATTCACCCCTCCACTTT,TRBD1,TRBJ1-6,TRBV5-1,15,few
CASSLSRSAETQYF,TGTGCCAGCAGCTTATCGCGTAGCGCAGAGACCCAGTACTTC,NA,TRBJ2-5,TRBV7-6,14,NA
CAWSVEWGQPNTEAFF,TGTGCCTGGAGTGTAGAATGGGGACAGCCAAACACTGAAGCTTTCTTT,TRBD1,TRBJ1-1,TRBV30,16,few
CSAPARQGYQPQHF,TGCAGTGCTCCAGCGAGACAGGGCTATCAGCCCCAGCATTTT,TRBD1,TRBJ1-5,TRBV20-1,14,many
CASSSDTSSYEQYF,TGCGCCAGCAGCTCTGACACTTCATCCTACGAGCAGTACTTC,NA,TRBJ2-7,TRBV5-1,14,NA
CSASKGLSTDTQYF,TGCAGCGCCTCGAAGGGCCTAAGCACAGATACGCAGTATTTT,NA,TRBJ2-3,TRBV29-1,14,many
CASSAGVRGTEAFF,TGTGCCAGCAGTGCAGGGGTACGAGGCACTGAAGCTTTCTTT,NA,TRBJ1-1,TRBV6-1,14,NA
CASSPLSGQGETQYF,TGTGCCAGCAGTCCACTGAGTGGGCAAGGAGAGACCCAGTACTTC,NA,TRBJ2-5,TRBV12-3/TRBV12-4,15,many
CASSLGGTGDTQYF,TGTGCCAGCTCCCTCGGGGGAACCGGGGATACGCAGTATTTT,NA,TRBJ2-3,TRBV18,14,NA
CASSPLAGVAEQYF,TGTGCCAGCAGCCCACTAGCGGGAGTAGCCGAGCAGTACTTC,TRBD2,TRBJ2-7,TRBV6-1,14,NA
CASSWDRGTSGNTIYF,TGCGCCAGCAGCTGGGACAGGGGGACGTCTGGAAACACCATATATTTT,TRBD1,TRBJ1-3,TRBV5-1,16,few
CASSLGTSVTYEQYF,TGTGCCAGCAGCTTAGGGACATCAGTGACCTACGAGCAGTACTTC,NA,TRBJ2-7,TRBV7-2,15,few